These 18 T cell receptor beta chains came from one sample sequenced in a study of response to subunit inactivated influenza vaccine. Each CDR3 protein gets one entry after TCRdb re-called the RT-PCR reads with MiXCR. Of about 480,000 distinct CDR3 sequences listed, around 25% are singletons. This specimen consisted of CD4+ T cells sorted from PBMCs, obtained more than 4 days after vaccination. The receptors originated from a man aged 50 to 59 who received an inactivated influenza vaccine.

This clonotype came up a few times. The CDR3 reads CASRDRGNSNQPQHF. In DNA form, the CDR3 reads TGTGCCAGCAGGGACAGGGGTAATAGCAATCAGCCCCAGCATTTT. The chain carries TRBV27 and TRBJ1-5, with TRBD1 matching 9 bases. The germline V gene encodes CDR1 MNHEY and CDR2 SMNVEV (reference sequence). V shed 6 bases and J 0 bases; nucleotides not matched to a gene: 3. The CDR3 is 15 amino acids.

This clonotype was observed at least ten times. The chain carries TRBV10-3 and TRBJ2-2; D perhaps matches TRBD1 (7 bases). Germline assignment: CDR1 ENHRY and CDR2 SYGVKD. V was cut by 4 bases and J by 5 bases, with 11 bases left in between. The CDR3 has 14 amino acids. In DNA, the CDR3 is TGTGCCATCAGTGGGCAGGGGGGAACCGGGGAGCTGTTTTTT. Translating gives CAISGQGGTGELFF.

The chain joins TRBV5-1 to TRBJ1-2, with D possibly matching TRBD1 (5 bases). Germline V gene sequence: CDR1 SGHRS, CDR2 YFSETQ. Trimming took 0 bases from V and 8 from J, leaving 20 bases between them. This CDR3 is built from 16 residues. This CDR3 is CASSLDITGPGLGYTF. The CDR3 DNA follows: TGCGCCAGCAGCTTGGATATAACAGGCCCGGGGTTGGGCTACACCTTC.

This clonotype came up a few times. This chain links TRBV6-1 with TRBJ2-2; 11 bases are a match to TRBD2. CDR1 and CDR2 from the germline V gene are MNHNS and SASEGT. The CDR3 runs 15 residues. V shed 5 bases and J 6 bases; nucleotides not matched to a gene: 5. Written as DNA, the CDR3 is TGTGCCAGCAGTATAGCGGGAGGGCCGGCCGGGGAGCTGTTTTTT. This codes for CASSIAGGPAGELFF.

This clonotype was observed a few times. The gene calls are TRBV29-1 and TRBJ2-2; no reliable D call. Germline V lookup: CDR1 SQVTM, CDR2 ANQGSEA. V was cut by 0 bases and J by 6 bases, with 5 bases left in between. The CDR3 loop spans 12 amino acids. This CDR3 is CSVEDPAGELFF. The CDR3 DNA sequence: TGCAGCGTTGAAGATCCTGCCGGGGAGCTGTTTTTT.

The chain employs TRBV6-2 or TRBV6-3 and TRBJ2-1; 10 bases match TRBD2. Germline values: CDR1 MNHEY, CDR2 SVGEGT. After removal of 2 bases from V and 5 bases from J, the junction contained 6 bases not matched to a gene. The CDR3 extends over 16 amino acids. The CDR3 is CASSYERGGPNNEQFF. DNA for the CDR3: TGTGCCAGCAGTTACGAGCGGGGGGGCCCGAACAATGAGCAGTTCTTC.

V is TRBV4-1 and J is TRBJ2-1; a possible D gene is TRBD1 (6 bases). The CDR3 spans 16 residues. Germline V gene sequence: CDR1 MGHRA, CDR2 YSYEKL. Trimming cost V 3 bases and J 4 bases, with 16 bases left between them. Here the CDR3 reads CASSQRTGTPYNEQFF. The DNA for the CDR3 is TGCGCCAGCAGCCAGAGAACCGGGACACCGTACAATGAGCAGTTCTTC.

The chain carries TRBV7-9 and TRBJ1-1; weak D call: TRBD1 (6 bases). Germline V gives CDR1 SEHNR, CDR2 FQNEAQ (reference sequence). Trimming removed 4 bases from V and 8 bases from J, with 11 bases in between. There are 12 residues in the CDR3. Written as DNA, the CDR3 is TGTGCCAGCAGCTCAAGAGACAGGGAAGCTTTCTTT. This gives the protein CASSSRDREAFF.

This clonotype was observed at least ten times. The V call is TRBV12-3 or TRBV12-4, the J call TRBJ1-6, with 7 nucleotides matching TRBD1. With 1 base clipped from V and 10 bases from J, the junction kept 7 bases outside the gene matches. CDR3 length: 15 residues. In DNA, the CDR3 is TGTGCCAGCAGTTTAGGGGGAGGGGGCGACTCACCCCTCCACTTT. Residues: CASSLGGGGDSPLHF.

This clonotype was picked up a small number of times. The chain has TRBV5-5 and TRBJ1-5; TRBD1 is a possible D gene (6 bases). CDR3 length equals 15 residues. V was clipped by 2 bases and J by 1 base, with 10 bases between them. Germline-derived CDR1 and CDR2 are SGHKS and YYEKEE (reference sequence). The CDR3 coding sequence is TGTGCCAGCAGCTTCAGGGGAGGAAGCAATCAGCCCCAGCATTTT. It translates to CASSFRGGSNQPQHF.

V and J are TRBV20-1 and TRBJ1-5; no firm D call. The CDR3 runs to 15 residues. V was shortened by 3 bases and J by 5 bases, with 17 bases between the two germline ends. The V gene's germline CDR1 is DFQATT and CDR2 SNEGSKA (reference sequence). The CDR3 sequence: CSARTGRFTYQPQHF. CDR3 nucleotides: TGCAGTGCTAGGACCGGGCGCTTCACGTATCAGCCCCAGCATTTT.

The chain uses TRBV10-3 and TRBJ1-6; D is possibly TRBD1 (5 bases). The V and J ends lost 6 bases and 6 bases respectively, with 12 bases between them. Germline CDR1 is ENHRY and CDR2 is SYGVKD. The CDR3 has 14 amino acids. Here the CDR3 DNA reads TGTGCCATCAGCCAGGGACGGATTAATTCACCCCTCCACTTT. Translating gives CAISQGRINSPLHF.

This clonotype was seen only a few times. The J gene is TRBJ2-7, the V gene TRBV5-1, with D possibly TRBD1 on 7 matching bases. Trimming cost V 3 bases and J 2 bases, with 12 bases left between them. CDR1 is SGHRS, CDR2 YFSETQ, per germline. CDR3 length equals 14 residues. This CDR3 is CASSSTGTPYEQYF. The CDR3 DNA reads TGCGCCAGCAGCTCGACAGGGACTCCCTACGAGCAGTACTTC.

This clonotype appeared a few times. The V call is TRBV4-3, the J call TRBJ2-5; TRBD2 matches 11 bases. Germline CDR1 LGHNA, CDR2 YSLEER. The CDR3 contains 18 residues. The trim removed 0 bases at V and 4 bases at J, leaving 10 bases unmatched. The CDR3 is CASSQDVAGGPAGETQYF. The CDR3 nucleotides are TGCGCCAGCAGCCAAGATGTAGCGGGGGGGCCCGCGGGAGAGACCCAGTACTTC.

The chain couples TRBV7-2 to TRBJ1-2, with TRBD1 matching 9 bases. CDR1 SGHTA and CDR2 FQGNSA come from the germline V gene. With V trimmed by 4 bases and J by 7 bases, 7 bases remained unmatched. The CDR3 length is 14 residues. This CDR3 is CASSSVQGASGYTF. The CDR3 DNA reads TGTGCCAGCAGCTCCGTACAGGGGGCGAGTGGCTACACCTTC.

The V and J genes are TRBV20-1 and TRBJ1-6; D is unclear. CDR3 size: 15 residues. In germline, CDR1 is DFQATT, CDR2 SNEGSKA (reference sequence). The DNA for the CDR3 is TGCAGCTCACCCCCGTCGGGAGCCCTGGATTCACCCCTCCACTTT. It encodes CSSPPSGALDSPLHF.

This clonotype was observed a handful of times. The gene calls are TRBV7-8 and TRBJ1-3, with 7 bases lining up with TRBD1. This CDR3 spans 14 amino acids. V gave up 5 bases and J gave up 0 bases; unmatched junction bases: 1. Germline CDR1 is SGHVS and CDR2 is FQNEAQ. Here the CDR3 reads CASSHRGSGNTIYF. CDR3 nucleotide sequence: TGTGCCAGCAGCCACAGGGGCTCTGGAAACACCATATATTTT.

The chain is built from TRBV28 and TRBJ2-7; TRBD2 matches 8 bases. The CDR3 contains 15 residues. V lost 3 bases and J lost 6; bases outside the gene matches: 10. Germline CDR1 and CDR2: MDHEN and SYDVKM. The CDR3 loop reads CASSLRPGTSLEQYF. The CDR3 nucleotides are TGTGCCAGCAGTTTGAGGCCCGGGACTAGTCTCGAGCAGTACTTC.